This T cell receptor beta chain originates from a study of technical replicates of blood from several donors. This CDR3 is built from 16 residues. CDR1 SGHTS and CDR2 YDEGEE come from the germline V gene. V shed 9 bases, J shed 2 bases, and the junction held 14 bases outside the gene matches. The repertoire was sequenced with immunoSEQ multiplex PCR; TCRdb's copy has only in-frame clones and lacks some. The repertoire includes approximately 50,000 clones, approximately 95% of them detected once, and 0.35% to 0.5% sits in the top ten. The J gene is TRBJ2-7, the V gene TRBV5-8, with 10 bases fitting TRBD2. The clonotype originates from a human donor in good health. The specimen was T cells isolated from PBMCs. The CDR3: CATGLAVYIGPYEQYF. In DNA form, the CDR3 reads TGTGCCACCGGACTAGCGGTCTACATCGGCCCCTACGAGCAGTACTTC.